This TCR beta chain is from a study of CD8 T cells in Susac syndrome. The authors negatively isolated CD8+ and CD4+ T cells and FACS-enriched TEMRA cells. V was shortened by 4 bases and J by 8 bases, with 12 bases between the two germline ends. Germline lookup yields CDR1 SGDLS and CDR2 YYNGEE. This CDR3 comprises 13 residues. After extraction with the RNeasy kit, roughly 0.5 to 1 ug of the RNA was reverse transcribed using random hexamers. TCRdb re-analysed the immunoSEQ multiplex PCR reads in MiXCR, keeping a single row per CDR3 protein. This sample has some 150,000 distinct CDR3 sequences, with 95% found just once.

The source of this sequence is a human donor with Susac syndrome. The sample consisted of CD4+ T cells from PBMCs. The V gene is TRBV9, the J gene TRBJ2-2; D could derive from TRBD1 or TRBD2 (5 bases each). Here the CDR3 DNA reads TGTGCCAGCAGCCCCCAGGGAGTTGGGGAGCTGTTTTTT. It yields the protein CASSPQGVGELFF.